This is a list of T cell receptor beta chains from one sample in a study of T cells in narcolepsy. Using immunoSEQ multiplex PCR, the repertoire was profiled, and TCRdb retains in-frame clones only, with some absent. The sample carries roughly 10,000 clones, 70% recorded once. Source material: CD45RA- memory CD8+ T cells from PBMCs. These TCRs come from a human donor with narcolepsy. CDR3s include the opening cysteine and the closing phenylalanine or tryptophan. The D gene is left open where the match is weak.

len: 16
d_gene: TRBD2
j_gene: TRBJ2-5
v_gene: TRBV4-1
CDR3aa: CASSQISGILRETQYF

len: 14
d_gene: .
j_gene: TRBJ1-1
v_gene: TRBV28
CDR3aa: CASSFGGMNTEAFF

len: 11
d_gene: .
j_gene: TRBJ2-7
v_gene: TRBV25-1
CDR3aa: CASSAYYEQYF

len: 16
d_gene: .
j_gene: TRBJ2-1
v_gene: TRBV19
CDR3aa: CASCLEGGSSYNEQFF

len: 16
d_gene: TRBD1
j_gene: TRBJ2-1
v_gene: TRBV9
CDR3aa: CASSVGTTGPGDEQFF

len: 13
d_gene: TRBD1
j_gene: TRBJ1-5
v_gene: TRBV29-1
CDR3aa: CSAIGTDNQPQHF

len: 14
d_gene: .
j_gene: TRBJ1-3
v_gene: TRBV11-2
CDR3aa: CASSLETDTNTIYF

len: 12
d_gene: .
j_gene: TRBJ2-7
v_gene: TRBV6-5
CDR3aa: CATQPGTHEQYF

len: 9
d_gene: .
j_gene: TRBJ1-5
v_gene: TRBV10-3
CDR3aa: CAIYQPQHF

len: 14
d_gene: TRBD1
j_gene: TRBJ2-3
v_gene: TRBV28
CDR3aa: CASSGDRLTDTQYF

len: 15
d_gene: .
j_gene: TRBJ2-1
v_gene: TRBV6-4
CDR3aa: CASSDGSGDHNEQFF

len: 16
d_gene: TRBD2
j_gene: TRBJ2-3
v_gene: TRBV28
CDR3aa: CASSPRTSGYTDTQYF

len: 14
d_gene: .
j_gene: TRBJ2-1
v_gene: TRBV6-4
CDR3aa: CASSDSGTHNEQFF

len: 13
d_gene: .
j_gene: TRBJ2-2
v_gene: TRBV7-9
CDR3aa: CASSNSGARELFF

len: 13
d_gene: TRBD1
j_gene: TRBJ1-1
v_gene: TRBV5-5
CDR3aa: CASSKGQGNEAFF

len: 17
d_gene: .
j_gene: TRBJ2-4
v_gene: TRBV28
CDR3aa: CASTINGGGETKNIQYF

len: 13
d_gene: .
j_gene: TRBJ2-7
v_gene: TRBV6-4
CDR3aa: CASSDSIGHEQYF

len: 15
d_gene: .
j_gene: TRBJ1-5
v_gene: TRBV7-8
CDR3aa: CASSSNQDSNQPQHF

len: 14
d_gene: TRBD1
j_gene: TRBJ2-1
v_gene: TRBV5-6
CDR3aa: CASSLRQGAGEQFF

len: 13
d_gene: TRBD1
j_gene: TRBJ2-7
v_gene: TRBV30
CDR3aa: CAWSPGQGYEQYF

len: 15
d_gene: .
j_gene: TRBJ1-5
v_gene: TRBV19
CDR3aa: CASSIKGLSNQPQHF

len: 13
d_gene: .
j_gene: TRBJ2-3
v_gene: TRBV29-1
CDR3aa: CSVVVVSVDTQYF

len: 12
d_gene: .
j_gene: TRBJ2-1
v_gene: TRBV11-2
CDR3aa: CASSLALNEQFF

len: 15
d_gene: TRBD2
j_gene: TRBJ2-1
v_gene: TRBV6-4
CDR3aa: CASSDSQRESNEQFF

len: 16
d_gene: TRBD1
j_gene: TRBJ1-2
v_gene: TRBV19
CDR3aa: CASSTRGQGTDYGYTF

len: 14
d_gene: TRBD1
j_gene: TRBJ1-2
v_gene: TRBV28
CDR3aa: CASSFGTGNYGYTF

len: 14
d_gene: .
j_gene: TRBJ1-3
v_gene: TRBV7-6
CDR3aa: CASSLGHSGNTIYF

len: 16
d_gene: TRBD2
j_gene: TRBJ2-7
v_gene: TRBV4-2
CDR3aa: CASSQDLASGRYEQYF

len: 13
d_gene: .
j_gene: TRBJ2-1
v_gene: TRBV4-2
CDR3aa: CASSQAIYNEQFF

len: 12
d_gene: TRBD2
j_gene: TRBJ2-7
v_gene: TRBV29-1
CDR3aa: CSVLAGHHEQYF

len: 11
d_gene: .
j_gene: TRBJ2-7
v_gene: TRBV4-2
CDR3aa: CASSQEGQQYF

len: 15
d_gene: .
j_gene: TRBJ1-1
v_gene: TRBV4-1
CDR3aa: CASSTSGQGSTEAFF

len: 11
d_gene: .
j_gene: TRBJ2-6
v_gene: TRBV7-9
CDR3aa: CASSFHPVLTF

len: 15
d_gene: TRBD2
j_gene: TRBJ2-7
v_gene: TRBV7-9
CDR3aa: CASSQTAAGVGEQYF

len: 11
d_gene: .
j_gene: TRBJ2-1
v_gene: TRBV29-1
CDR3aa: CSVLSYNEQFF

len: 17
d_gene: .
j_gene: TRBJ2-5
v_gene: TRBV4-2
CDR3aa: CASSQVVAGSRGETQYF

len: 14
d_gene: .
j_gene: TRBJ2-7
v_gene: TRBV27
CDR3aa: CASSPMPTQNEQYF

len: 14
d_gene: TRBD1
j_gene: TRBJ2-3
v_gene: TRBV27
CDR3aa: CASSRDRAADTQYF

len: 14
d_gene: TRBD2
j_gene: TRBJ2-7
v_gene: TRBV4-2
CDR3aa: CASSQGGGAYEQYF

len: 13
d_gene: .
j_gene: TRBJ2-7
v_gene: TRBV5-4
CDR3aa: CASSPGPSYEQYF

len: 16
d_gene: .
j_gene: TRBJ2-2
v_gene: TRBV7-9
CDR3aa: CASTSYPVEGDGELFF

len: 14
d_gene: TRBD2
j_gene: TRBJ2-1
v_gene: TRBV4-1
CDR3aa: CASSLWTSHNEQFF

len: 14
d_gene: TRBD1
j_gene: TRBJ2-1
v_gene: TRBV27
CDR3aa: CASSRDRGQNEQFF

len: 16
d_gene: TRBD2
j_gene: TRBJ2-5
v_gene: TRBV5-1
CDR3aa: CASSFSGGPAQETQYF

len: 13
d_gene: .
j_gene: TRBJ2-3
v_gene: TRBV7-9
CDR3aa: CASSSLGSHTQYF

len: 13
d_gene: .
j_gene: TRBJ2-4
v_gene: TRBV11-3
CDR3aa: CASSFAGNNIQYF

len: 12
d_gene: TRBD1
j_gene: TRBJ1-1
v_gene: TRBV4-1
CDR3aa: CASSPGQGEAFF

len: 13
d_gene: .
j_gene: TRBJ1-1
v_gene: TRBV5-6
CDR3aa: CASSPTGNTEAFF

len: 14
d_gene: .
j_gene: TRBJ2-1
v_gene: TRBV29-1
CDR3aa: CSACALAKDNEQFF

len: 14
d_gene: TRBD1
j_gene: TRBJ2-3
v_gene: TRBV19
CDR3aa: CASSIGQGADTQYF

len: 16
d_gene: .
j_gene: TRBJ2-1
v_gene: TRBV4-3
CDR3aa: CASSQDSVSSYNEQFF

len: 17
d_gene: .
j_gene: TRBJ1-2
v_gene: TRBV19
CDR3aa: CASSVTFGGAYNYGYTF

len: 17
d_gene: .
j_gene: TRBJ2-7
v_gene: TRBV12-5
CDR3aa: CASGLAVRREGYYEQYF

len: 16
d_gene: .
j_gene: TRBJ2-2
v_gene: TRBV4-3
CDR3aa: CASSQFGQDLPGELFF